This T cell receptor beta chain appears in the sequencing data of a study of sequential checkpoint blockade in melanoma. This CDR3 has 15 residues. The germline V gene encodes CDR1 SGHRS and CDR2 YFSETQ. The J segment lost 5 bases and the V segment lost 5 bases, leaving 9 bases of the junction unmatched. Treatment described: randomized to nivolumab then ipilimumab (arm A) or the reverse (arm B). The method was immunoSEQ multiplex PCR; TCRdb's version includes in-frame clones alone and lacks a portion of them. In the table there are around 2,000 clones, under 30% of which are singletons. The chain employs TRBV5-1 and TRBJ2-2, with 7 bases identical to TRBD2. This TCR came from a human donor with melanoma. Sequences were derived from tumor tissue (inferred from file names), sampled from a patient given nivolumab and ipilimumab in sequence. DNA for the CDR3: TGCGCCAGCAGTCCAATACTAGCGTGGACCGGGGAGCTGTTTTTT. This codes for CASSPILAWTGELFF.